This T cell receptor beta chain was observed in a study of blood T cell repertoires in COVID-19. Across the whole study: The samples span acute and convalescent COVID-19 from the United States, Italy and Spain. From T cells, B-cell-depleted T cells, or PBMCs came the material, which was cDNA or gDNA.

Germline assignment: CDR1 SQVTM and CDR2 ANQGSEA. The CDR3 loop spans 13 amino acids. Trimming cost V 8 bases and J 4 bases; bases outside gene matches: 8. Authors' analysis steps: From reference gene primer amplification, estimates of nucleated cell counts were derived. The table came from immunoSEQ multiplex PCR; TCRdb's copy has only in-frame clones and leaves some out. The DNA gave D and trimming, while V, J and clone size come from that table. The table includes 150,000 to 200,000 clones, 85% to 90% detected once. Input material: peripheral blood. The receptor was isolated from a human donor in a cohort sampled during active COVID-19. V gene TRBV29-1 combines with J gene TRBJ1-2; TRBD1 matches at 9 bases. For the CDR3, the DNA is TGCAGCTCGTACAGGGGGCCGGGCTATGGCTACACCTTC. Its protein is CSSYRGPGYGYTF.